This T cell receptor (beta chain) was profiled in a study of blood T cell repertoires in COVID-19. Clones were read by immunoSEQ multiplex PCR, and TCRdb kept only the in-frame ones, dropping some. Of roughly 120,000 clones listed, approximately 80% are singletons. On this clone itself: This sample also contains other DNA sequences that code for the same CDR3.

CDR1 is SGDLS and CDR2 is YYNGEE in the germline V gene. CDR3 length equals 14 residues. V lost 0 bases to trimming and J lost 2 bases, with 6 bases between them. Sequenced sample: peripheral blood. The TCR was taken from a man aged 65 to 79 with acute or convalescent COVID-19. The chain couples TRBV9 to TRBJ1-3; D call uncertain. The CDR3 DNA reads TGTGCCAGCAGCGTAGGAACACCTGGAAACACCATATATTTT. Translating gives CASSVGTPGNTIYF.